The text below deals with one T cell receptor beta chain. The data belong to a study of blood T cell repertoires in COVID-19. About the study: Samples of COVID-19 (acute and convalescent) were obtained from the United States, Italy and Spain. PBMCs, B-cell-depleted T cells, or T cells were the source of the cDNA or gDNA that made up the material.

Patients in Seattle were enrolled during active infection, then followed longitudinally. As processed by the authors: Nucleated cell number was recorded as an estimate derived from reference gene primer amplification. Here immunoSEQ multiplex PCR was the method, and the copy in TCRdb shows in-frame clones only, minus some. V, J and clone size are those of that table, while D and trimming were read from the DNA. This table holds some 230,000 clones, roughly 80% found once. V was trimmed by 3 bases and J by 0 bases, leaving 11 bases between them. CDR3 size: 16 residues. CDR1 and CDR2 (germline): SGHNT, YENEEA.

V usage is TRBV11-3 and J usage is TRBJ2-2; possibly TRBD2 for D (5 bases). The clonotype originates from an elderly woman with COVID-19, enrolled during active disease. Material: peripheral blood. CDR3 bases: TGTGCCAGCAGCTTCGCTGGAGGCACGAACACCGGGGAGCTGTTTTTT. Translation: CASSFAGGTNTGELFF.